These 15 T cell receptor beta chains share one sample of origin, sequenced in a study of beta chain features in type 1 diabetes. Sequenced material consisted of expressed TCRB transcripts (all of the isolated RNA was reverse transcribed). TCRdb keeps only in-frame clones here, not all; method: immunoSEQ multiplex PCR. The sample lists about 250,000 clones, approximately 14% occurring once. The sample was naive CD4+ T cells from blood. These receptors were obtained from a woman aged 40 to 50 in good health.

This clone was recorded a few times. V is TRBV7-9 and J is TRBJ2-7, with D uncertain. V lost 5 bases and J lost 0, with 8 bases in between. Germline V CDR1 and CDR2: SEHNR, FQNEAQ (reference sequence). The CDR3 totals 13 residues. In DNA, the CDR3 is TGTGCCAGCAGCCCACAACCCTCCTACGAGCAGTACTTC. This sequence encodes CASSPQPSYEQYF.

In DNA form, the CDR3 reads TGTGCCAGCAGCAGCGGGACTGGCCAAGAGACCCAGTACTTC. This codes for CASSSGTGQETQYF. The chain is built from TRBV11-2 and TRBJ2-5, with 7 bases lining up with TRBD2. Per the germline V gene, CDR1 is SGHAT and CDR2 is FQNNGV. Trimming took 5 bases from V and 1 from J; bases not matched to a gene: 4. The CDR3 loop spans 14 amino acids.

The chain uses TRBV7-8 and TRBJ2-7; 7 nucleotides match TRBD1. Germline CDR1 SGHVS, CDR2 FQNEAQ. The CDR3 is made up of 16 amino acids. V lost 6 bases to trimming and J lost 3 bases; unmatched junction nucleotides: 14. The CDR3 nucleotides are TGTGCCAGCAGTTCACGACGGACAGGTGTTGTCTACGAGCAGTACTTC. It yields the protein CASSSRRTGVVYEQYF.

This clone was picked up a small number of times. This chain joins TRBV10-3 and TRBJ2-7, with 9 bases that match TRBD1. This CDR3 spans 16 amino acids. Germline CDR1 is ENHRY and CDR2 is SYGVKD. Trimming removed 0 bases from V and 3 bases from J; junction bases left unmatched: 6. The CDR3 DNA follows: TGTGCCATCAGTGAGTCGGGGGGGACAGGGTTCTACGAGCAGTACTTC. Translating gives CAISESGGTGFYEQYF.

This clone was observed a handful of times. The rearrangement links TRBV11-2 to TRBJ2-1, with 9 nucleotides matching TRBD1. Trimming took 6 bases from V and 8 from J; bases not matched to a gene: 11. Germline V gives CDR1 SGHAT, CDR2 FQNNGV. This CDR3 comprises 15 residues. CDR3 coding DNA: TGTGCCAGCAGGGCCCCGGGACAGGGTACGTATGAGCAGTTCTTC. Translation gives CASRAPGQGTYEQFF.

The chain employs TRBV2 and TRBJ1-3; no firm D call. The V gene's germline CDR1 is SNHLY and CDR2 FYNNEI. V gave up 2 bases and J gave up 1 base, with 6 bases separating them. The CDR3 has 14 residues. The CDR3 region is CASSEMRSGNTIYF. DNA of the CDR3: TGTGCCAGCAGTGAAATGAGATCTGGAAACACCATATATTTT.

In this sample, this clone turned up a few times. The J gene is TRBJ2-1, the V gene TRBV19; D might be TRBD2 (5 bases). With 1 base removed from V and 0 bases from J, the gap between germline ends came to 13 bases. Per germline, CDR1 LNHDA and CDR2 SQIVND (reference sequence). CDR3 size: 17 residues. The CDR3 spells CASSIVAHPSSYNEQFF. CDR3 coding DNA: TGTGCCAGTAGTATAGTAGCGCATCCAAGCTCCTACAATGAGCAGTTCTTC. The full variable domain, completed using reference TRBV19 and TRBJ2-1, is DGGITQSPKYLFRKEGQNVTLSCEQNLNHDAMYWYRQDPGQGLRLIYYSQIVNDFQKGDIAEGYSVSREKKESFPLTVTSAQKNPTAFYLCASSIVAHPSSYNEQFFGPGTRLTVL.

The chain carries TRBV27 and TRBJ2-2, with a possible D match to TRBD1 (5 bases). The V and J ends lost 6 bases and 2 bases respectively, with 10 bases between them. CDR3 length equals 14 residues. Germline V gene data show CDR1 as MNHEY and CDR2 as SMNVEV (reference sequence). CDR3 sequence (DNA): TGTGCCAGCAGGAACGACAGAAACACCGGGGAGCTGTTTTTT. Its protein is CASRNDRNTGELFF.

This clone appeared a few times. CDR3 region: CATSSGTSSTDTQYF. The CDR3 nucleotides are TGTGCCACCAGCAGTGGGACTAGTAGCACAGATACGCAGTATTTT. V is TRBV15 and J is TRBJ2-3; 8 nucleotides match TRBD2. J gave up 0 bases and V 3 bases, and 2 bases lay outside the gene matches. Germline CDR1 LNHNV, CDR2 YYDKDF (reference sequence). The CDR3 sequence is 15 residues long. The variable domain in full, with the rest retrieved from reference TRBV15 and TRBJ2-3, is DAMVIQNPRYQVTQFGKPVTLSCSQTLNHNVMYWYQQKSSQAPKLLFHYYDKDFNNEADTPDNFQSRRPNTSFCFLDIRSPGLGDTAMYLCATSSGTSSTDTQYFGPGTRLTVL.

The chain carries TRBV18 and TRBJ2-6; TRBD1 matches at 7 bases. CDR1 is KGHSH and CDR2 is LQKENI in the germline V gene. V shed 3 bases, J shed 0 bases, and the junction held 8 bases outside the gene matches. This CDR3 spans 18 amino acids. Written as DNA, the CDR3 is TGTGCCAGCTCACCTACAGGGGCGATACACTCTGGGGCCAACGTCCTGACTTTC. This encodes CASSPTGAIHSGANVLTF. The full variable domain, in which reference TRBV18 and TRBJ2-6 provide the parts outside the CDR3, is NAGVMQNPRHLVRRRGQEARLRCSPMKGHSHVYWYRQLPEEGLKFMVYLQKENIIDESGMPKERFSAEFPKEGPSILRIQQVVRGDSAAYFCASSPTGAIHSGANVLTFGAGSRLTVL.

The gene calls are TRBV18 and TRBJ2-2, with a weak D call TRBD1 (5 bases). Germline V gene data show CDR1 as KGHSH and CDR2 as LQKENI. The CDR3 loop spans 15 amino acids. Trimming left V 2 bases short and J 1 base short, with 8 bases between. This chain's CDR3 is CASSPGAGNTGELFF. The CDR3 region has the DNA TGTGCCAGCTCACCAGGGGCTGGGAACACCGGGGAGCTGTTTTTT. Looking up the rest from reference TRBV18 and TRBJ2-2 gives the full variable domain: NAGVMQNPRHLVRRRGQEARLRCSPMKGHSHVYWYRQLPEEGLKFMVYLQKENIIDESGMPKERFSAEFPKEGPSILRIQQVVRGDSAAYFCASSPGAGNTGELFFGEGSRLTVL.

This clone was seen a few times. The CDR3 nucleotides are TGTGCCAGCAGAGGACAGGGGGCGAATTCACCCCTCCACTTT. It is translated as CASRGQGANSPLHF. The V and J genes are TRBV2 and TRBJ1-6, with 11 bases that match TRBD1. V gave up 6 bases and J gave up 7 bases; unmatched junction bases: 2. The length of the CDR3 is 14 residues. Germline CDR1 is SNHLY and CDR2 is FYNNEI.

This clone was recorded a few times. J is TRBJ2-1 and V is TRBV11-2; D remains ambiguous. This CDR3 has 14 amino acids. Germline V gene data show CDR1 as SGHAT and CDR2 as FQNNGV. Trimming removed 5 bases at V and 4 bases at J, with 12 bases between. The CDR3 sequence is CASSLHELYNEQFF. As DNA, the CDR3 is TGTGCCAGCAGCCTACATGAACTATACAATGAGCAGTTCTTC. The full variable domain, with the rest looked up from reference TRBV11-2 and TRBJ2-1, is EAGVAQSPRYKIIEKRQSVAFWCNPISGHATLYWYQQILGQGPKLLIQFQNNGVVDDSQLPKDRFSAERLKGVDSTLKIQPAKLEDSAVYLCASSLHELYNEQFFGPGTRLTVL.

This clone was observed a handful of times. V gene TRBV5-1 combines with J gene TRBJ1-2; 11 bases are a match to TRBD1. Germline loops: CDR1 SGHRS, CDR2 YFSETQ. V shed 4 bases, J shed 6 bases, and the junction held 14 bases outside the gene matches. The CDR3 totals 17 residues. The CDR3 nucleotides are TGCGCCAGCAGCCTCCCCTCCGGGACAGGGGGGGAGGATGGCTACACCTTC. Its protein is CASSLPSGTGGEDGYTF.

This clone was detected a few times. This chain links TRBV5-1 with TRBJ2-5; the match to TRBD2 covers 12 bases. J lost 2 bases, V lost 4 bases, and 3 bases had no gene match. CDR3 length: 15 amino acids. Germline V gene sequence: CDR1 SGHRS, CDR2 YFSETQ. This chain's CDR3 is CASSASGGGQETQYF. The CDR3 nucleotides read TGCGCCAGCAGCGCTAGCGGGGGGGGTCAAGAGACCCAGTACTTC. The variable domain in full, with the rest retrieved from reference TRBV5-1 and TRBJ2-5, is KAGVTQTPRYLIKTRGQQVTLSCSPISGHRSVSWYQQTPGQGLQFLFEYFSETQRNKGNFPGRFSGRQFSNSRSEMNVSTLELGDSALYLCASSASGGGQETQYFGPGTRLLVL.